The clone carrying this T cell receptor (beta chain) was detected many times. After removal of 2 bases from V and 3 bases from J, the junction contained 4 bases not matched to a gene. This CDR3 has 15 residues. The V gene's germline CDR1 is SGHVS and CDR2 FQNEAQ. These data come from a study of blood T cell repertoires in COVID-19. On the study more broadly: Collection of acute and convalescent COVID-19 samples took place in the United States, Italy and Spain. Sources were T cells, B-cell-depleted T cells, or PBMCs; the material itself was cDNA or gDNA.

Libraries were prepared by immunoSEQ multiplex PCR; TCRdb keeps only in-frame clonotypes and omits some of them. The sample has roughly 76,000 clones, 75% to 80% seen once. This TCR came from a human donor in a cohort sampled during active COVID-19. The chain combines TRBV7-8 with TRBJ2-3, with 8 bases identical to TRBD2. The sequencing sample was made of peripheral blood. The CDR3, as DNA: TGTGCCAGCAGCTTAAGCGGGAGTGGAACAGATACGCAGTATTTT. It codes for CASSLSGSGTDTQYF.